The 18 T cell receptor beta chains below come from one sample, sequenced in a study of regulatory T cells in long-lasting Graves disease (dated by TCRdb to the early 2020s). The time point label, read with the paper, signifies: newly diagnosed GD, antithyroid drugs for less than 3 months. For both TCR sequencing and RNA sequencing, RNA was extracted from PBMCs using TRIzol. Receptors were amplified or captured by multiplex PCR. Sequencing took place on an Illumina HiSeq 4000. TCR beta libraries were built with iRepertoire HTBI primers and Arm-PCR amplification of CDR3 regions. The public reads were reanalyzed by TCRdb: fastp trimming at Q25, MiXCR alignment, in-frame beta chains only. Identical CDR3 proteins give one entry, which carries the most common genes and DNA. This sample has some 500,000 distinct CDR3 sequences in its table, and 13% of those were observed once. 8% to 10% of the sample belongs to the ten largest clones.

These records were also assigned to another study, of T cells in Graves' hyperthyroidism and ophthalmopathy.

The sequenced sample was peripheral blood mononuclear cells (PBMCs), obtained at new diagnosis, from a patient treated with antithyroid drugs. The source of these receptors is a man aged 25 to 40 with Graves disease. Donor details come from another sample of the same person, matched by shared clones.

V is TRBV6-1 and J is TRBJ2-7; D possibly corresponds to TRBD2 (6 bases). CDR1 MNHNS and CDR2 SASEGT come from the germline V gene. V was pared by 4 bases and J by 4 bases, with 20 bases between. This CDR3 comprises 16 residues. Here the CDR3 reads CASSGRLRGMAYEQYF. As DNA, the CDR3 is TGTGCCAGCAGTGGCAGGCTGCGGGGAATGGCGTACGAGCAGTACTTC.

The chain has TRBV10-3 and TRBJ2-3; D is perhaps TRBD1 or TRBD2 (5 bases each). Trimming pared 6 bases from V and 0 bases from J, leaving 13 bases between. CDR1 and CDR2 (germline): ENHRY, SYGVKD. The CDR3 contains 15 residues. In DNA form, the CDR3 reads TGTGCCATCAGCCAACGGGACCTTAGCACAGATACGCAGTATTTT. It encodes CAISQRDLSTDTQYF.

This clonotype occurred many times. The CDR3 sequence is CASSSERYNEQFF. In DNA, the CDR3 is TGTGCCAGCAGCTCAGAACGTTACAATGAGCAGTTCTTC. The chain couples TRBV3-1 to TRBJ2-1; D is ambiguous. Trimming took off 5 bases at V and 4 bases at J, with 9 bases between the two ends. The CDR3 runs 13 residues. Per germline, CDR1 LGHDT and CDR2 YNNKEL (reference sequence).

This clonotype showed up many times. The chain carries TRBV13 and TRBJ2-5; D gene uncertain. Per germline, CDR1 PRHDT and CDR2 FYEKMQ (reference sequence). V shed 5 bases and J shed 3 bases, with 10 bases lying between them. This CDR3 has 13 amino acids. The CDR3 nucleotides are TGTGCCAGCAGCCTTCGACGGGAAGAGACCCAGTACTTC. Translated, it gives CASSLRREETQYF.

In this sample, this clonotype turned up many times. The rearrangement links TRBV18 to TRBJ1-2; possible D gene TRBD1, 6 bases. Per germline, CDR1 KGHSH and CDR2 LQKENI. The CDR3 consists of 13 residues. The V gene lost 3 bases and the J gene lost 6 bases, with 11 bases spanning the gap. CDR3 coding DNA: TGTGCCAGCTCACCTTACAGGACAGATGGCTACACCTTC. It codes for CASSPYRTDGYTF.

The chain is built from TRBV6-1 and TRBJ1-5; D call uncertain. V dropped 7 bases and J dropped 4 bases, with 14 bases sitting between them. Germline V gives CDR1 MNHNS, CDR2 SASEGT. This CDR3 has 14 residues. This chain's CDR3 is CASTPPGLNQPQHF. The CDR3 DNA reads TGTGCCAGCACTCCGCCGGGCCTTAATCAGCCCCAGCATTTT.

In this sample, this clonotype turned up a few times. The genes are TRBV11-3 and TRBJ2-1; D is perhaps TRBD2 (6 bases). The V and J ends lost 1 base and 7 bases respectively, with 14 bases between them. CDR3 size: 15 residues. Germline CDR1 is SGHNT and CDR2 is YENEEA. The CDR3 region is CASSLGTGVWNEQFF. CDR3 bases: TGTGCCAGCAGCTTAGGAACGGGAGTGTGGAATGAGCAGTTCTTC. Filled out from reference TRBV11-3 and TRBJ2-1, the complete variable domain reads EAGVVQSPRYKIIEKKQPVAFWCNPISGHNTLYWYLQNLGQGPELLIRYENEEAVDDSQLPKDRFSAERLKGVDSTLKIQPAELGDSAVYLCASSLGTGVWNEQFFGPGTRLTVL.

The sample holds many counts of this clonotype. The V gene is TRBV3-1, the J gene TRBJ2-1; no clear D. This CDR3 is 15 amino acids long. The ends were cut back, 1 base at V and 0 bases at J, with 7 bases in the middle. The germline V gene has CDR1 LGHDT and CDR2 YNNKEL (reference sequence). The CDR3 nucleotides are TGTGCCAGCAGCCAAGGGAGCGTCTCCTACAATGAGCAGTTCTTC. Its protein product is CASSQGSVSYNEQFF.

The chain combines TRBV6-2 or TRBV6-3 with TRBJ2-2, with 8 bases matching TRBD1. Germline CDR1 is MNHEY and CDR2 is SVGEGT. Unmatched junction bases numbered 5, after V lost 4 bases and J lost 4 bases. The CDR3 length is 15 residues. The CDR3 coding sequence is TGTGCCAGCAGTTTCCCAGGGGGCGGCACCGGGGAGCTGTTTTTT. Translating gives CASSFPGGGTGELFF.

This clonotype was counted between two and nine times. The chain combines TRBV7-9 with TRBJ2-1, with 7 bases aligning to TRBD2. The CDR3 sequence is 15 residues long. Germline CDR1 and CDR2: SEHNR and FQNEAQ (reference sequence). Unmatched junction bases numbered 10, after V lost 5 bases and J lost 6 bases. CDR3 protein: CASSEGGGRGNEQFF. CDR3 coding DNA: TGTGCCAGCAGCGAAGGCGGTGGGAGGGGCAATGAGCAGTTCTTC.

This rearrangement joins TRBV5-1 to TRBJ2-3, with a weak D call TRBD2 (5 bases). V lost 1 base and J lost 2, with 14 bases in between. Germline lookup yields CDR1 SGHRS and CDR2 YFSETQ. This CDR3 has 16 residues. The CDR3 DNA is TGCGCCAGCAGCTTGCCCCGGGGTAGCGTCACAGATACGCAGTATTTT. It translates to CASSLPRGSVTDTQYF.

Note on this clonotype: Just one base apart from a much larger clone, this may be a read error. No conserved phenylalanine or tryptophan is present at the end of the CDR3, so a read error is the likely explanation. CDR3: CAWGGRLAGGSGEQFL. The CDR3 nucleotides read TGTGCCTGGGGAGGTCGCCTAGCGGGAGGATCTGGGGAGCAGTTCCTC. The V call is TRBV30, the J call TRBJ2-1; the match to TRBD2 covers 11 bases. The CDR3 totals 16 residues. V lost 5 bases to trimming and J lost 10 bases; unmatched junction nucleotides: 16. CDR1 and CDR2 from the germline V gene are GTSNPN and SVGIG (reference sequence).

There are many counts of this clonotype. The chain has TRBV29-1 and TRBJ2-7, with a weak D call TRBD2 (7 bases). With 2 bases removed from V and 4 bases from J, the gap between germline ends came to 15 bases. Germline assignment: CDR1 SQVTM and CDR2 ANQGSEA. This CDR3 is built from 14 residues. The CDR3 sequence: CSVELGGLQYEQYF. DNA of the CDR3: TGCAGCGTTGAACTAGGGGGACTACAGTACGAGCAGTACTTC.

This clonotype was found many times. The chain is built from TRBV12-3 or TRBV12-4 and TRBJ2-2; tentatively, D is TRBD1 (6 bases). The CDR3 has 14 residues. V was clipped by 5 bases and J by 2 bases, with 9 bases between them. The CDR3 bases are TGTGCCAGCAGTGAGACAGGCAACACCGGGGAGCTGTTTTTT. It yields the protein CASSETGNTGELFF.

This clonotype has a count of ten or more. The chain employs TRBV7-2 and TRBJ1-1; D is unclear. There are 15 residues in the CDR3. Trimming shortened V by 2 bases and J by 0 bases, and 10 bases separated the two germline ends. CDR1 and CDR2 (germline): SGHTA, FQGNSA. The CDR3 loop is CASSLSTSMNTEAFF. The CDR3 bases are TGTGCCAGCAGCTTATCGACCAGCATGAACACTGAAGCTTTCTTT.

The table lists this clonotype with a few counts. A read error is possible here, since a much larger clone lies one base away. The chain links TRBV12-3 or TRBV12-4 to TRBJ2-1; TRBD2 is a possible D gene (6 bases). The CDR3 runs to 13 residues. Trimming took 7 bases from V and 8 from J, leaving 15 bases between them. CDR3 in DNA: TGTGCCAGCACCGATACGGGAGTCTATGAGCAGTTCTTC. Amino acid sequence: CASTDTGVYEQFF.

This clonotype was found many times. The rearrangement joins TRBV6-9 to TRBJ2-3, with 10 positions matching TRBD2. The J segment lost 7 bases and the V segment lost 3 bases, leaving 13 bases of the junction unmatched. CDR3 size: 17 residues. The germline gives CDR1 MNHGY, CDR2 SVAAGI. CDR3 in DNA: TGTGCCAGCAGTTACTCACCTAGCGGGAGACATCAACATACGCAGTATTTT. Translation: CASSYSPSGRHQHTQYF.

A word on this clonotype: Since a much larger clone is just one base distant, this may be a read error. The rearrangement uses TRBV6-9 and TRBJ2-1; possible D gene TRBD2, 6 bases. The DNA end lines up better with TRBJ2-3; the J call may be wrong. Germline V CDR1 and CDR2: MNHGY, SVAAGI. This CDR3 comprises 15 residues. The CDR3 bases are TGTGCCGGCAGTTATAATGCCGGGAGAACAGATACGCAGTATTTT. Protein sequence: CAGSYNAGRTDTQYF.